A single sample is the source of the 2 T cell receptor beta chains below, sequenced in a study of blood T cell repertoires in COVID-19. TCRdb's copy holds only in-frame clones and misses some; the assay was immunoSEQ multiplex PCR. This table holds 180,000 or so clones, roughly 88% found once. The source material was peripheral blood. These receptor sequences come from a man in his sixties who had recovered from COVID-19.

The chain carries TRBV18 and TRBJ1-4, with 7 bases lining up with TRBD1. The CDR3 is 15 amino acids. Germline-derived CDR1 and CDR2 are KGHSH and LQKENI. Trimming removed 1 base from V and 6 bases from J; junction bases left unmatched: 5. CDR3 bases: TGTGCCAGCTCACCACAGGGGGCGCAGGATGAAAAACTGTTTTTT. Amino acid sequence: CASSPQGAQDEKLFF.

The chain links TRBV6-5 to TRBJ1-2, with D possibly being TRBD1 (5 bases). V lost 5 bases, J lost 3 bases, and 10 bases lay in between. The CDR3 is made up of 13 amino acids. Germline V gene sequence: CDR1 MNHEY, CDR2 SVGAGI. In nucleotides, the CDR3 is TGTGCCAGCAGTCCCGGGGGGGACTATGGCTACACCTTC. Amino acid sequence: CASSPGGDYGYTF.